The present T cell receptor beta chain was sequenced within a study of blood T cell repertoires in COVID-19. For the study at large: The United States, Italy and Spain were the sources of the acute and convalescent COVID-19 samples. The cDNA or gDNA used as material had been derived from T cells, B-cell-depleted T cells, or PBMCs.

Methods used by the authors: Quantification of nucleated cells was approximated via reference gene primer amplification. Assay used: immunoSEQ multiplex PCR; TCRdb lists only in-frame clones, some missing. V and J calls and clone size follow that table, whereas D and trimming were derived from the DNA. The profile covers some 61,000 clones, with 86% appearing a single time and about 8.1% taken by the ten largest. The CDR3 has 13 residues. Germline CDR1 SGHDN, CDR2 FVKESK. Trimming took off 1 base at V and 8 bases at J, with 11 bases between the two ends. The V and J genes are TRBV14 and TRBJ1-1, with D unclear. The sequencing sample was made of peripheral blood. This TCR came from a man aged 25 to 40 with acute or convalescent COVID-19. The CDR3 nucleotides are TGTGCCAGCAGCCAAGCACGGGGAATGGAAGCTTTCTTT. This gives the protein CASSQARGMEAFF.